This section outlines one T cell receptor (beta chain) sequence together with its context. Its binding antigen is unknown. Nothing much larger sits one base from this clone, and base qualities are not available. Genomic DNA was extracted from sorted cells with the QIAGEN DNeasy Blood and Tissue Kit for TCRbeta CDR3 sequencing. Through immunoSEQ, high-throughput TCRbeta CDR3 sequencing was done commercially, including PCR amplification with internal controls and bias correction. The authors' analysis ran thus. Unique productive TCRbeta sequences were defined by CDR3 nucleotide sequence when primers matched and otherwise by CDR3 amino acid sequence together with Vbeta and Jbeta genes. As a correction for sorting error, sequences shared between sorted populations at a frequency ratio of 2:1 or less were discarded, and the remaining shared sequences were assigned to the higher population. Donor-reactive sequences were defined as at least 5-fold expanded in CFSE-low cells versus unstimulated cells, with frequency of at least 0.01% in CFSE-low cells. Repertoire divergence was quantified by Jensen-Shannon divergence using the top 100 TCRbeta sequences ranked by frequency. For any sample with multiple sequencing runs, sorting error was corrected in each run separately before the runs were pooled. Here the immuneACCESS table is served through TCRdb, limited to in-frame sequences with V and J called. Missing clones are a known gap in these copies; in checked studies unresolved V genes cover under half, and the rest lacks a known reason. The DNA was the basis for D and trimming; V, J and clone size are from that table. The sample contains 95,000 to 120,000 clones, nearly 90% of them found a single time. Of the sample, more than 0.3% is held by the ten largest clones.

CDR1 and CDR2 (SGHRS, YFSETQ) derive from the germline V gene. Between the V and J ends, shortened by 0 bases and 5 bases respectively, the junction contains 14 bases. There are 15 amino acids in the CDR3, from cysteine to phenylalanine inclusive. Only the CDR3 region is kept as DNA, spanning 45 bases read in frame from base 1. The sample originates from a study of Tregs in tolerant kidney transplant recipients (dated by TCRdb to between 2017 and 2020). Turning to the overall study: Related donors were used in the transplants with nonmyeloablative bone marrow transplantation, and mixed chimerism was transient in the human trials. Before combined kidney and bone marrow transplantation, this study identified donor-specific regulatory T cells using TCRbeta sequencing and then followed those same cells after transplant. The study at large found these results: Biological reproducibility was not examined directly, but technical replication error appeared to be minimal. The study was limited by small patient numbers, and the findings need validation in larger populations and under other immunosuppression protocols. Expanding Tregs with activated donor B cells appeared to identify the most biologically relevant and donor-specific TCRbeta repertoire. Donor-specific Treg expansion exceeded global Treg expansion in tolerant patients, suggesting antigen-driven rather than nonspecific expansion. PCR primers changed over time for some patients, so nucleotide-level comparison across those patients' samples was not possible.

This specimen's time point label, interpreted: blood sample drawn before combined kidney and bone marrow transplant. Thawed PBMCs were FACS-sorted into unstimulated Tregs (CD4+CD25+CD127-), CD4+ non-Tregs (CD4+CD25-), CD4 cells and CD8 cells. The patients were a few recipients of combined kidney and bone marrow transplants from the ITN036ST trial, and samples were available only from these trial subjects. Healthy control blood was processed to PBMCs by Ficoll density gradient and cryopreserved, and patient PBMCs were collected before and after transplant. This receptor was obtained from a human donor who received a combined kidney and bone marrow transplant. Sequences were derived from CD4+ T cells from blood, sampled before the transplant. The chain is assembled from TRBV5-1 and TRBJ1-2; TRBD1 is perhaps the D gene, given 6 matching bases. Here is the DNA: TGCGCCAGCAGCTTGGATACAGGGTCGGGGTATGGCTACACCTTC. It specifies CASSLDTGSGYGYTF. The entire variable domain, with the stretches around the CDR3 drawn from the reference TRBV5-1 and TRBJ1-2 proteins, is KAGVTQTPRYLIKTRGQQVTLSCSPISGHRSVSWYQQTPGQGLQFLFEYFSETQRNKGNFPGRFSGRQFSNSRSEMNVSTLELGDSALYLCASSLDTGSGYGYTFGSGTRLTVV.